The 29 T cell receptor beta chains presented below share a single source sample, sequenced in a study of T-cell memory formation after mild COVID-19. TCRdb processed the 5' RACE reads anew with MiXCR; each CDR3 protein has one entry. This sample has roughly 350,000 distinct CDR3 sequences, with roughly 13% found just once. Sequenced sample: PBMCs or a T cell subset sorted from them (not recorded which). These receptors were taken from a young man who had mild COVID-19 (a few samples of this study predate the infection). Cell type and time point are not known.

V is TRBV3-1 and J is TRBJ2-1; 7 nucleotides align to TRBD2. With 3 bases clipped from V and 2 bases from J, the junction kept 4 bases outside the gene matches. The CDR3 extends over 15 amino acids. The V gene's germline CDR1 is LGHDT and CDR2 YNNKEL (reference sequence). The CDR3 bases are TGTGCCAGCAGCCACGTCAGCGGGGCCTACAATGAGCAGTTCTTC. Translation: CASSHVSGAYNEQFF.

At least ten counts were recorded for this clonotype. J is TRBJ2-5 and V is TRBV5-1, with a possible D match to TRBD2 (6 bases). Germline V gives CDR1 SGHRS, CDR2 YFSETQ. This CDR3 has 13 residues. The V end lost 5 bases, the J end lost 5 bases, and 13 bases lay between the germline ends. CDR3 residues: CASSEIGGETQYF. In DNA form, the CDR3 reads TGCGCCAGCAGTGAAATTGGAGGGGAGACCCAGTACTTC.

The CDR3 reads CASSHLVTRRNTEAFF. In DNA form, the CDR3 reads TGCGCCAGCAGCCACTTAGTGACACGGAGAAACACTGAAGCTTTCTTT. The rearrangement joins TRBV4-1 to TRBJ1-1; D gene unclear. Germline lookup yields CDR1 MGHRA and CDR2 YSYEKL. V lost 3 bases and J lost 2, with 16 bases in between. The CDR3 is 16 amino acids.

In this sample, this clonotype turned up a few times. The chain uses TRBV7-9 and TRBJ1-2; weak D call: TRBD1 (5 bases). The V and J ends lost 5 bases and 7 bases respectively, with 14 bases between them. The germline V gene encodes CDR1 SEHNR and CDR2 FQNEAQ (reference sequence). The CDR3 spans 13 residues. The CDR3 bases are TGTGCCAGCAGCCTAGGGGTTACTTTTGGCTACACCTTC. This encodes CASSLGVTFGYTF.

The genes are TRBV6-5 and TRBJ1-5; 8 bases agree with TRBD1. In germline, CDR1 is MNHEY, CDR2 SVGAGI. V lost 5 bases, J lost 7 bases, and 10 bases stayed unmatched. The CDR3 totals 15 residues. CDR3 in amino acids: CASSISQGDIQPQHF. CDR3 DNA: TGTGCCAGCAGTATATCACAGGGGGATATACAGCCCCAGCATTTT.

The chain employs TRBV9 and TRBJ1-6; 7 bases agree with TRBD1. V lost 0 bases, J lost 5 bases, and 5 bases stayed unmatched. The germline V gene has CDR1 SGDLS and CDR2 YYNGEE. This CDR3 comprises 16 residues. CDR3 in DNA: TGTGCCAGCAGCGTAGGCCAGACAGGGAATAATTCACCCCTCCACTTT. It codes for CASSVGQTGNNSPLHF.

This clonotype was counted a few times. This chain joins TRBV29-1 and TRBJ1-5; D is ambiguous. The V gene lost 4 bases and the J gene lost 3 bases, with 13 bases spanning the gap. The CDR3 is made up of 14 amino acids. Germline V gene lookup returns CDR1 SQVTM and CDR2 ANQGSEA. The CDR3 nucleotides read TGCAGCGTTGTGTCCGGGGATACCAATCAGCCCCAGCATTTT. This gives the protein CSVVSGDTNQPQHF. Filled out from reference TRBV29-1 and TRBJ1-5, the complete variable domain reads SAVISQKPSRDICQRGTSLTIQCQVDSQVTMMFWYRQQPGQSLTLIATANQGSEATYESGFVIDKFPISRPNLTFSTLTVSNMSPEDSSIYLCSVVSGDTNQPQHFGDGTRLSIL.

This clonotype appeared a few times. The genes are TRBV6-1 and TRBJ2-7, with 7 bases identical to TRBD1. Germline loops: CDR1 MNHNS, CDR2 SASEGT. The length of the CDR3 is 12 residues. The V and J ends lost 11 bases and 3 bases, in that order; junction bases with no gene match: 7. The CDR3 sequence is CAVGQAGYEQYF. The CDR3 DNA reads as TGTGCCGTCGGACAGGCAGGCTACGAGCAGTACTTC.

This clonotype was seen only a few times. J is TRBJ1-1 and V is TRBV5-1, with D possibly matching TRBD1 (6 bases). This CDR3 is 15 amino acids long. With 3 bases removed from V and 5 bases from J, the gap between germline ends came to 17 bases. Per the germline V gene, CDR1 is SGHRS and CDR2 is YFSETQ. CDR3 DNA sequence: TGCGCCAGCAGCTCGGGCCCAGGGGTGGGGACTGAAGCTTTCTTT. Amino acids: CASSSGPGVGTEAFF.

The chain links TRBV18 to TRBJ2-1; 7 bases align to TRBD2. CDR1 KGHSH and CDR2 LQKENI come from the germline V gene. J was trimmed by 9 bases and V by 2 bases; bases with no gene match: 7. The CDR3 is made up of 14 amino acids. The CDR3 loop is CASSPMAGRGEQFF. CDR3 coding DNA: TGTGCCAGCTCACCAATGGCAGGGAGGGGTGAGCAGTTCTTC.

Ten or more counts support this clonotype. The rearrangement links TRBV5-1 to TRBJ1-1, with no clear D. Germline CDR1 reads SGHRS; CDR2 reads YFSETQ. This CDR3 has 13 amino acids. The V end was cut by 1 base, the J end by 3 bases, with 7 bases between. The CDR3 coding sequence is TGCGCCAGCAGCTTGAAATTAGACACTGAAGCTTTCTTT. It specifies CASSLKLDTEAFF.

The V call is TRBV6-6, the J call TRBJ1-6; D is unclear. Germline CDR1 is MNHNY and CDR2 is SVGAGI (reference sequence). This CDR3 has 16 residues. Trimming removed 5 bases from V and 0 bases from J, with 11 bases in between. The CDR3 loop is CASSREQSSYNSPLHF. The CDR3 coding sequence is TGTGCCAGCAGTAGGGAGCAGAGCTCCTATAATTCACCCCTCCACTTT.

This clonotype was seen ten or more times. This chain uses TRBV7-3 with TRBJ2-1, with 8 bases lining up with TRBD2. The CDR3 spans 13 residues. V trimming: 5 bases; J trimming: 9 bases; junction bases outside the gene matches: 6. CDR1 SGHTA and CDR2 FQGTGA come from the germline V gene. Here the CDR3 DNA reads TGTGCCAGCAGCCCCGGGACTAGGAGTGAGCAGTTCTTC. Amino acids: CASSPGTRSEQFF.

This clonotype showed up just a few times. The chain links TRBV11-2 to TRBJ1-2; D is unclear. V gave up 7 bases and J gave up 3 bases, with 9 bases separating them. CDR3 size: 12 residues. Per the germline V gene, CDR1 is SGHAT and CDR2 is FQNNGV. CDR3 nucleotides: TGTGCCAGCACCAATTACGACTATGGCTACACCTTC. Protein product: CASTNYDYGYTF.

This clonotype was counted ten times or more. The CDR3 coding sequence is TGTGCCAGCAGGACCAGTTTCGCCTCCTACGAGCAGTACTTC. Translating it yields CASRTSFASYEQYF. This chain joins TRBV6-2 or TRBV6-3 and TRBJ2-7; D is ambiguous. Germline CDR1 reads MNHEY; CDR2 reads SVGEGT. The CDR3 consists of 14 residues. Deletions cut 6 bases from V and 0 bases from J, with 12 bases between.

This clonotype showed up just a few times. The chain's CDR3 is CASRRQGANGYTF. The CDR3 DNA sequence: TGTGCCAGCAGAAGACAGGGGGCGAATGGCTACACCTTC. The rearrangement links TRBV6-2 or TRBV6-3 to TRBJ1-2, with 10 bases fitting TRBD1. Germline V gene sequence: CDR1 MNHEY, CDR2 SVGEGT. With 6 bases clipped from V and 6 bases from J, the junction kept 4 bases outside the gene matches. The CDR3 spans 13 residues.

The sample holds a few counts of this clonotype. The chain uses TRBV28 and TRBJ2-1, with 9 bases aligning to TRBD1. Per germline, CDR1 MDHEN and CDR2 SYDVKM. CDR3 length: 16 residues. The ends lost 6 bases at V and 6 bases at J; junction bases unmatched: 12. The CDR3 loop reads CASSDRPGQGSNEQFF. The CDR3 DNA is TGTGCCAGCAGCGATAGGCCGGGACAGGGAAGCAATGAGCAGTTCTTC. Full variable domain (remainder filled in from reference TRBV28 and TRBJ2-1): DVKVTQSSRYLVKRTGEKVFLECVQDMDHENMFWYRQDPGLGLRLIYFSYDVKMKEKGDIPEGYSVSREKKERFSLILESASTNQTSMYLCASSDRPGQGSNEQFFGPGTRLTVL.

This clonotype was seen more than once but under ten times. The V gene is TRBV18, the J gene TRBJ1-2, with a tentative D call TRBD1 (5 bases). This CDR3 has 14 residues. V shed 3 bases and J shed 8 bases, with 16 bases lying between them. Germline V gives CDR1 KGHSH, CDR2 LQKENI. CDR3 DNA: TGTGCCAGCTCACCGCCCGGGGCAGCTAGCGGCTACACCTTC. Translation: CASSPPGAASGYTF.

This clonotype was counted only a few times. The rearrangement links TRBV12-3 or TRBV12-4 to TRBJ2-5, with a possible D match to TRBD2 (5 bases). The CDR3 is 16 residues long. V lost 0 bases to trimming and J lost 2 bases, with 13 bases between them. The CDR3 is CASSLAPSRNQETQYF. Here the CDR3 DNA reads TGTGCCAGCAGTTTAGCGCCTAGCCGGAATCAAGAGACCCAGTACTTC.

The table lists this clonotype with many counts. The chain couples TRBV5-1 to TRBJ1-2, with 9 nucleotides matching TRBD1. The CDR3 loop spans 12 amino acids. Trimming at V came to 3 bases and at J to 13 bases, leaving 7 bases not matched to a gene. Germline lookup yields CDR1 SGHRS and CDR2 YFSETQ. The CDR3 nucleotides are TGCGCCAGCAGCTCCAACAGGGGGCTCGTCACCTTC. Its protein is CASSSNRGLVTF.

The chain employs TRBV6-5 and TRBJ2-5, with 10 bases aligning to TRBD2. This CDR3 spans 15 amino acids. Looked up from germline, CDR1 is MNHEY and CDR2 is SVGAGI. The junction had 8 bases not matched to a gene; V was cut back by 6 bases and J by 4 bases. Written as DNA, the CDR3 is TGTGCCAGCAGCCCTCTAGCGGGGGCGGGAGAGACCCAGTACTTC. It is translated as CASSPLAGAGETQYF.

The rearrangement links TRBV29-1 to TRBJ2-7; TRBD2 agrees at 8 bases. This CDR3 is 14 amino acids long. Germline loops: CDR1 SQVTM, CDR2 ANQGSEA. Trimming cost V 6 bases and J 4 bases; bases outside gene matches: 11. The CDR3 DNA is TGCAGCGTGGACTTGGGGGGACTAGGGTACGAGCAGTACTTC. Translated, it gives CSVDLGGLGYEQYF.

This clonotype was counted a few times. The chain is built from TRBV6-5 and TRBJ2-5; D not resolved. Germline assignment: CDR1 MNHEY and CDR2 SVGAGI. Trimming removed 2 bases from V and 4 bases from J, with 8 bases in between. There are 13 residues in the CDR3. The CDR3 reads CASSYGFSETQYF. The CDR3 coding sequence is TGTGCCAGCAGTTACGGGTTTTCAGAGACCCAGTACTTC.

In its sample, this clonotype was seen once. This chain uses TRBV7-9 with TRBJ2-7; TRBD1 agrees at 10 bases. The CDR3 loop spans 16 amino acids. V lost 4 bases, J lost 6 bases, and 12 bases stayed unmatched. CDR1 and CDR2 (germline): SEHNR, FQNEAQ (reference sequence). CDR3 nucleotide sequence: TGTGCCAGCAGCTACATCCCCGGGACAGGGGCAGGCGAGCAGTACTTC. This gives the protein CASSYIPGTGAGEQYF.

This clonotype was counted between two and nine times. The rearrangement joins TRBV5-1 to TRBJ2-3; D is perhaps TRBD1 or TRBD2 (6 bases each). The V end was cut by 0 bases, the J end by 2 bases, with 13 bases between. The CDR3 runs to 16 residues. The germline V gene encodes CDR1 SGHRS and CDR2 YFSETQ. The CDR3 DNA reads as TGCGCCAGCAGCTTGGTAGGGGGGAGATTCACAGATACGCAGTATTTT. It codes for CASSLVGGRFTDTQYF.

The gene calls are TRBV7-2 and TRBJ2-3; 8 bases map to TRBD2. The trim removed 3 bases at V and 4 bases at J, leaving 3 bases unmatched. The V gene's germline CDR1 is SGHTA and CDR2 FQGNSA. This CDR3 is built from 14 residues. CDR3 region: CASSFKTSADTQYF. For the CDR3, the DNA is TGTGCCAGCAGCTTTAAGACTAGCGCAGATACGCAGTATTTT.

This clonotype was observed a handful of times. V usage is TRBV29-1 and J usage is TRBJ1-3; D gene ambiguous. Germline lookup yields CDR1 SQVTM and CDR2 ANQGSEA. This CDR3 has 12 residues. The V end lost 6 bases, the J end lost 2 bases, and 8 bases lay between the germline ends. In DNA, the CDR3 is TGCAGCGTACAGCAAACTGGAAACACCATATATTTT. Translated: CSVQQTGNTIYF.

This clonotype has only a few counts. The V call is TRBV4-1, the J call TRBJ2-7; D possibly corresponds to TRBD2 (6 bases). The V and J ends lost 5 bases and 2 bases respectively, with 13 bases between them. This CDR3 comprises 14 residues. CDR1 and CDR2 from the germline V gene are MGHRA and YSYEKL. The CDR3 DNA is TGCGCCAGCAGCTTGGGACTCTCTACCTACGAGCAGTACTTC. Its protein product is CASSLGLSTYEQYF.

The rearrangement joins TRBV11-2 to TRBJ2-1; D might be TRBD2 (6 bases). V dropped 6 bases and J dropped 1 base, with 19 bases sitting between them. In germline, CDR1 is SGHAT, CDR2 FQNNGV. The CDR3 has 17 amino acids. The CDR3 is CASRGLSGGRSYNEQFF. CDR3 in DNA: TGTGCCAGCAGGGGACTCAGTGGCGGTAGGTCCTACAATGAGCAGTTCTTC.